The clone carrying this T cell receptor beta chain has more than one count but fewer than ten. The data belong to a study of cytotoxic CD8 clonotypes in ibrutinib-treated CLL. At the level of the study: Recorded responses included 24 partial and 2 complete; following median 68 months, 14 stayed remitted and about 12 progressed. Sequenced samples delivered averages of roughly 260,000 productive templates and around 100,000 productive rearrangements.

Assay: immunoSEQ multiplex PCR; the TCRdb copy retains only in-frame clones and omits some. Of fewer than 400,000 clones listed, roughly 70% are singletons. Germline V gives CDR1 MNHEY, CDR2 SMNVEV (reference sequence). The CDR3 extends over 13 amino acids. The ends were cut back, 6 bases at V and 6 bases at J, with 12 bases in the middle. The sample in question was PBMCs, obtained after 36 months of ibrutinib treatment. The receptor comes from a human donor with chronic lymphocytic leukemia. The V gene is TRBV27, the J gene TRBJ1-5, with D uncertain. CDR3 bases: TGTGCCAGCAGGGCCTTCACTGGTCAGCCCCAGCATTTT. It specifies CASRAFTGQPQHF.